This T cell receptor (beta chain) is drawn from a study of blood T cell repertoires in COVID-19 (dated by TCRdb to 2018 to 2021). Regarding the complete study: Samples covering the acute and convalescent phases of COVID-19 were provided by collaborators in the United States, Italy and Spain. The material from the prospective study consisted of cDNA or gDNA derived from T cells, B-cell-depleted T cells, or PBMCs. The dataset comprised deeply sampled blood TCRbeta repertoires from subjects exposed to, actively infected with, or recovered from COVID-19. The repertoires were made available in a free public database intended to serve as a resource for research on the immune response to SARS-CoV-2. The samples were drawn from two sources: the first 160 participants of the ongoing ImmuneRACE study, and 1,000 to 1,500 subjects contributed by 6 global collaborators. Sample metadata almost always included a de-identified subject ID, COVID-19 status, age in years and sex. HLA class I and class II types, where available, came from metadata supplied by the sample provider rather than from assay-based typing.

The CDR3 has 15 amino acids, counting the end cysteine and phenylalanine. The sequence is cut down to CDR3 DNA, 45 bases in frame from base 1. Per the germline V gene, SGHTA is the CDR1 and FQGTGA is the CDR2. From V the trimming removes 6 bases and from J it removes 5 bases, while the gene matches leave 10 bases of the junction unaccounted for. TCRbeta CDR3 regions were amplified from genomic DNA by means of the immunoSEQ Assay, a bias-controlled multiplex PCR. Under the source paper's analysis protocol: Within the assay, amplification of reference gene primers was used to estimate how many nucleated cells each sample contained. Sequence reads were collapsed and filtered to measure the absolute abundance of every unique TCRbeta CDR3 rearrangement. For each sample, productive Simpson clonality was calculated as the square root of Simpson's diversity index across productive rearrangements. TCRdb holds this immuneACCESS table with in-frame rearrangements only. Some clones are missing; in checked studies, unresolved V genes explain under half, and the rest has no known cause. V and J calls and clone size follow that table, whereas D and trimming were derived from the DNA. The sample data list under 250,000 clones, and 75% to 90% of these were observed just once. Around 30% of the sample is taken by the ten largest.

Overall study results and their limits: The amount of clinical and demographic metadata varied by source and participant and was provided uncurated.

Collaborating institutions collected whole blood in K2EDTA tubes following their own protocols. For TCRbeta analysis, collaborators shipped samples as frozen whole blood, isolated PBMCs, or DNA extracted from either of those sample types. In regard to this clone: Its antigen specificity is not known. Per-base quality was not reported, and no clone a single base away is much larger than it.

The sequencing input was peripheral blood. The clonotype was recovered from a man between 40 and 49 years old with acute or convalescent COVID-19. The chain is made from TRBV7-3 and TRBJ2-5, with 9 bases aligning to TRBD2. The DNA sequence follows: TGTGCCAGCAGTACTCTAGCGGGGCTCGGGGAGACCCAGTACTTC. Its protein reads: CASSTLAGLGETQYF.